This TCR beta chain derives from a study of cytomegalovirus exposure and HLA in healthy donors. Libraries were prepared by immunoSEQ multiplex PCR; TCRdb keeps only in-frame clonotypes and omits some of them. Seen here are 71,000 or so clones, 94% observed once, and the top ten hold roughly 1%. The CDR3 runs 15 residues. Germline V gene data show CDR1 as SGHVS and CDR2 as FNYEAQ. With 5 bases clipped from V and 8 bases from J, the junction kept 12 bases outside the gene matches. Broader study findings: The authors enumerated 150 to 200 TCR beta chains as linked to cytomegalovirus. There were three CMV-associated chains whose specificity for CMV antigens was confirmed in vitro.

As to this clone: The antigen is undetermined.

The sample consisted of PBMCs. The TCR sequence derives from a woman in her late teens or twenties in good health and CMV-seronegative. The chain recombines TRBV7-6 with TRBJ2-1; the match to TRBD1 covers 7 bases. The CDR3 reads CASSPTWSGGDEQFF. DNA of the CDR3: TGTGCCAGCAGCCCGACGTGGTCAGGGGGTGATGAGCAGTTCTTC.